Reported below is one TCR beta chain. The antigen is undetermined. Sequencing targeted expressed TCRB transcripts, as all isolated RNA had been reverse transcribed. Profiled with immunoSEQ multiplex PCR; TCRdb holds only in-frame clones, not every one. The sample shows hundreds of thousands of clones, roughly 15% of them seen only once. These data come from a study of beta chain features in type 1 diabetes. Study outcomes and limitations: There were fewer insertions and more deletions at the VDJ junctions of type 1 diabetes patients.

Sequencing was carried out using naive CD4+ T cells from blood. The TCR comes from a man between 18 and 35 years old in good health.

The CDR3 loop reads CASSPQGPVGELFF. As DNA, the CDR3 is TGTGCCAGCAGCCCCCAGGGCCCAGTCGGGGAGCTGTTTTTT. This chain uses TRBV11-3 with TRBJ2-2, with TRBD1 as a possible D gene (5 bases). In germline, CDR1 is SGHNT, CDR2 YENEEA. The CDR3 loop spans 14 amino acids. Trimming took off 5 bases at V and 7 bases at J, with 14 bases between the two ends.